The source of this T cell receptor (beta chain) is a study of glioma-infiltrating T cells. Overall study results and limits: Only very few CDR3 sequences appeared in both tissue and blood.

This clonotype was found many times. Its antigen is undetermined. The CDR3 totals 16 residues. V was clipped by 4 bases and J by 8 bases; unmatched bases: 14. Germline V gene sequence: CDR1 LNHDA, CDR2 SQIVND (reference sequence). Using RNA template, CDR3s of TCR alpha and beta were amplified with iRepertoire arm-PCR. TCRdb reprocessed the multiplex PCR reads via MiXCR and lists one record per CDR3 protein. The sample consists of approximately 190,000 distinct CDR3 sequences, approximately 30% of them appearing once. What was sequenced was glioma tissue, nonneoplastic brain tissue, or PBMCs (not recorded which). V usage is TRBV19 and J usage is TRBJ1-5, with 7 nucleotides matching TRBD1. This sequence was found in a human donor with low-grade glioma or glioblastoma, undergoing nonglioma brain surgery, or in good health (not recorded which). Written as DNA, the CDR3 is TGTGCCAGTAGTAAATCCGGACAGGTTCTAATCAAGCCCCAGCATTTT. Its protein is CASSKSGQVLIKPQHF. Based on the CDR3 plus reference TRBV19 and TRBJ1-5, the full variable domain is DGGITQSPKYLFRKEGQNVTLSCEQNLNHDAMYWYRQDPGQGLRLIYYSQIVNDFQKGDIAEGYSVSREKKESFPLTVTSAQKNPTAFYLCASSKSGQVLIKPQHFGDGTRLSIL.